This T cell receptor (beta chain) originates from a study of blood T cell repertoires in COVID-19. The wider study: Spain, Italy and the United States supplied samples that represented acute and convalescent COVID-19. Sample material is recorded as cDNA or gDNA derived from T cells, B-cell-depleted T cells, or PBMCs.

The table came from immunoSEQ multiplex PCR; TCRdb's copy has only in-frame clones and leaves some out. The repertoire holds roughly 62,000 clones, with more than 60% as singletons. V lost 1 base, J lost 6 bases, and 5 bases stayed unmatched. The CDR3 sequence is 15 residues long. Germline-derived CDR1 and CDR2 are LGHDT and YNNKEL (reference sequence). The sequence derives from a man between 60 and 75 years old with acute or convalescent COVID-19. The sample consisted of peripheral blood. The chain carries TRBV3-1 (or the pseudogene TRBV3-2) and TRBJ1-5, with 8 bases lining up with TRBD1. Here the CDR3 DNA reads TGTGCCAGCAGCCAAGCCGGACAGGGAGGTCAGCCCCAGCATTTT. Translated: CASSQAGQGGQPQHF.